This passage covers 24 T cell receptor beta chains from one sample sequenced in a study of T cells after yellow fever vaccination. TCRdb re-derived calls from the 5' RACE reads in MiXCR, one entry per CDR3 protein. Of some 390,000 distinct CDR3 sequences listed, roughly 6.1% are singletons. Source: PBMCs, taken 5 days after the yellow fever booster vaccination. The receptor source for this set is a man younger than 40 who received the YFV17D yellow fever vaccine.

This clonotype has at least ten counts. This chain's CDR3 is CASSLGVAGGSTDTQYF. The CDR3 DNA reads as TGTGCCAGCAGCCTGGGGGTAGCGGGAGGATCCACAGATACGCAGTATTTT. V gene TRBV7-2 combines with J gene TRBJ2-3, with 10 bases that match TRBD2. In germline, CDR1 is SGHTA, CDR2 FQGNSA. V gave up 5 bases and J gave up 2 bases; unmatched junction bases: 10. The CDR3 sequence is 17 residues long.

Only a few counts were recorded for this clonotype. The V call is TRBV25-1, the J call TRBJ1-5; D is uncertain. V lost 3 bases and J 11 bases, leaving 17 bases between the germline ends. Germline loops: CDR1 MGHDK, CDR2 SYGVNS. The CDR3 has 14 residues. CDR3 nucleotide sequence: TGTGCCAGCAGTGAGAATGGGATATGGAGGACCCAGCATTTT. This codes for CASSENGIWRTQHF.

This rearrangement joins TRBV7-2 to TRBJ2-3; 10 bases map to TRBD2. V was pared by 3 bases and J by 3 bases, with 9 bases of the junction left unmatched. Germline CDR1 and CDR2: SGHTA and FQGNSA. The length of the CDR3 is 17 residues. The CDR3 spells CASSFHPTSGMTDTQYF. In DNA, the CDR3 is TGTGCCAGCAGCTTTCACCCCACTAGCGGGATGACAGATACGCAGTATTTT. Together with reference TRBV7-2 and TRBJ2-3, the CDR3 gives the full variable domain: GAGVSQSPSNKVTEKGKDVELRCDPISGHTALYWYRQSLGQGLEFLIYFQGNSAPDKSGLPSDRFSAERTGGSVSTLTIQRTQQEDSAVYLCASSFHPTSGMTDTQYFGPGTRLTVL.

The table lists this clonotype with a few counts. The chain links TRBV20-1 to TRBJ2-7, with 8 bases fitting TRBD2. V shed 3 bases, J shed 0 bases, and the junction held 7 bases outside the gene matches. The CDR3 is 15 amino acids. Looked up from germline, CDR1 is DFQATT and CDR2 is SNEGSKA (reference sequence). The CDR3 DNA is TGCAGTGCTAGTCCGGGACTAGATAACTCCTACGAGCAGTACTTC. Translating it yields CSASPGLDNSYEQYF.

This clonotype has ten or more counts. The rearrangement joins TRBV7-2 to TRBJ1-3, with TRBD1 matching 7 bases. V lost 6 bases to trimming and J lost 4 bases; unmatched junction nucleotides: 3. The CDR3 is 13 residues long. Germline assignment: CDR1 SGHTA and CDR2 FQGNSA. The CDR3 nucleotides read TGTGCCAGCAGATCGACAGGGGGAAACACCATATATTTT. This sequence encodes CASRSTGGNTIYF.

CDR3 DNA sequence: TGTGCATACTTAGCGGGTATCCTCACCGGGGAGCTGTTTTTT. It encodes CAYLAGILTGELFF. The chain carries TRBV30 and TRBJ2-2; 7 bases align to TRBD2. The CDR3 extends over 14 amino acids. Germline V gene lookup returns CDR1 GTSNPN and CDR2 SVGIG (reference sequence).

Only a few counts were recorded for this clonotype. Here the CDR3 reads CASSFFVLMGLELSALETQYF. As DNA, the CDR3 is TGTGCCAGCAGCTTTTTTGTCTTGATGGGACTAGAGCTAAGCGCCCTAGAGACCCAGTACTTC. The rearrangement links TRBV11-2 to TRBJ2-5, with 8 bases fitting TRBD2. The germline gives CDR1 SGHAT, CDR2 FQNNGV. J gave up 4 bases and V 3 bases, and 25 bases lay outside the gene matches. The CDR3 length is 21 residues.

This clonotype was seen many times. The chain carries TRBV12-3 or TRBV12-4 and TRBJ1-1; D not certain. The CDR3 sequence is 13 residues long. Trimming pared 5 bases from V and 1 base from J, leaving 8 bases between. CDR3 residues: CASSPPKNTEAFF. Written as DNA, the CDR3 is TGTGCCAGCAGTCCTCCTAAGAACACTGAAGCTTTCTTT.

This clonotype was counted at least ten times. The genes are TRBV14 and TRBJ1-1, with a tentative D call TRBD1 (5 bases). The CDR3 runs to 17 residues. CDR1 and CDR2 from the germline V gene are SGHDN and FVKESK. Trimming removed 0 bases from V and 1 base from J, with 15 bases in between. CDR3 sequence (DNA): TGTGCCAGCAGCCAAGATGAATTAGGGGCCCCGAACACTGAAGCTTTCTTT. Protein sequence: CASSQDELGAPNTEAFF.

A few counts support this clonotype. The V gene is TRBV7-9, the J gene TRBJ2-3; tentatively, D is TRBD2 (6 bases). CDR1 is SEHNR and CDR2 is FQNEAQ in the germline V gene (reference sequence). V was pared by 3 bases and J by 3 bases, with 10 bases between. The CDR3 totals 14 residues. In nucleotides, the CDR3 is TGTGCCAGCAGCTTGACCGGGAGAACAGATACGCAGTATTTT. This translates into CASSLTGRTDTQYF.

The rearrangement joins TRBV28 to TRBJ2-3; no clear D gene. The germline gives CDR1 MDHEN, CDR2 SYDVKM. The CDR3 totals 15 residues. Trimming stripped 7 bases from V and 6 bases from J, with 20 bases between. The CDR3 DNA follows: TGTGCCAGCAACCAAAACGAGGAACAAATGGATACGCAGTATTTT. Amino acids: CASNQNEEQMDTQYF.

This clonotype was seen a few times. V is TRBV29-1 and J is TRBJ1-5; D ambiguous. This CDR3 is built from 12 residues. Germline lookup yields CDR1 SQVTM and CDR2 ANQGSEA. V was clipped by 5 bases and J by 3 bases, with 8 bases between them. CDR3 region: CSVSGPNQPQHF. The CDR3 coding sequence is TGCAGCGTTTCAGGCCCCAATCAGCCCCAGCATTTT.

This clonotype was counted between two and nine times. The chain has TRBV30 and TRBJ2-5, with D perhaps given as TRBD1 or TRBD2 (5 bases each). CDR1 is GTSNPN and CDR2 is SVGIG in the germline V gene (reference sequence). V was shortened by 4 bases and J by 3 bases, with 15 bases between the two germline ends. The CDR3 has 14 amino acids. The CDR3 is CAWNYGTGKETQYF. The DNA of the CDR3 is TGTGCCTGGAATTACGGGACGGGAAAAGAGACCCAGTACTTC.

This clonotype has only a few counts. The chain couples TRBV28 to TRBJ2-2, with a tentative D call TRBD1 (5 bases). Per germline, CDR1 MDHEN and CDR2 SYDVKM. This CDR3 contains 12 residues. Trimming took off 7 bases at V and 6 bases at J, with 9 bases between the two ends. This chain's CDR3 is CASTGAPGELFF. The CDR3 DNA reads as TGTGCCAGCACTGGGGCCCCCGGGGAGCTGTTTTTT.

The chain has TRBV18 and TRBJ2-7, with 9 bases identical to TRBD2. CDR1 is KGHSH, CDR2 LQKENI, per germline. V gave up 9 bases and J gave up 6 bases; unmatched junction bases: 12. The CDR3 extends over 14 amino acids. The CDR3 sequence: CASNVAGATFEQYF. The CDR3 coding sequence is TGTGCCAGTAATGTAGCGGGAGCTACCTTCGAGCAGTACTTC.

This clonotype was seen more than once but under ten times. The V and J genes are TRBV7-2 and TRBJ2-5; 7 bases match TRBD2. CDR1 is SGHTA and CDR2 is FQGNSA in the germline V gene. The trim removed 0 bases at V and 5 bases at J, leaving 6 bases unmatched. The CDR3 spans 15 residues. In nucleotides, the CDR3 is TGTGCCAGCAGCTTAGCGGGAGCGGGGAGGGAGACCCAGTACTTC. Its protein is CASSLAGAGRETQYF.

The table lists this clonotype with a few counts. The J gene is TRBJ2-1, the V gene TRBV5-1; TRBD2 agrees at 10 bases. With 5 bases clipped from V and 1 base from J, the junction kept 9 bases outside the gene matches. The CDR3 sequence is 17 residues long. The germline CDR1 and CDR2 sequences are SGHRS and YFSETQ. The CDR3 DNA reads as TGCGCCAGCAGACCCACGCAAGCGGGAGGGTCCTACAATGAGCAGTTCTTC. Protein: CASRPTQAGGSYNEQFF.

This clonotype appeared once. The V gene is TRBV7-8, the J gene TRBJ2-7, with 7 bases matching TRBD1. V shed 5 bases and J 4 bases; nucleotides not matched to a gene: 8. This CDR3 has 14 amino acids. Per germline, CDR1 SGHVS and CDR2 FQNEAQ. CDR3 in DNA: TGTGCCAGCAGCCGCCGGGACAGCGAGTACGAGCAGTACTTC. Its translation: CASSRRDSEYEQYF.

The CDR3 region has the DNA TGCGCCAGCAGCCAAAAGAACGGACTAGCGGGAGTGTCATCCTACAATGAGCAGTTCTTC. Translating gives CASSQKNGLAGVSSYNEQFF. V usage is TRBV4-1 and J usage is TRBJ2-1, with 13 positions matching TRBD2. The junction had 11 bases not matched to a gene; V was cut back by 2 bases and J by 1 base. In germline, CDR1 is MGHRA, CDR2 YSYEKL. CDR3 size: 20 residues.

The rearrangement links TRBV20-1 to TRBJ2-3; 8 bases match TRBD2. Germline trimming cut 3 bases from V and 6 bases from J; bases unmatched to any gene: 11. The CDR3 has 15 residues. Germline V lookup: CDR1 DFQATT, CDR2 SNEGSKA (reference sequence). The CDR3 DNA is TGCAGTGCTAGTGATTCGGGAGGGCCAGGGGATACGCAGTATTTT. Its translation: CSASDSGGPGDTQYF.

This clonotype was observed a few times. The rearrangement links TRBV7-9 to TRBJ2-1; no clear D gene. Germline CDR1 is SEHNR and CDR2 is FQNEAQ (reference sequence). The CDR3 extends over 14 amino acids. Trimming took 8 bases from V and 9 from J, leaving 20 bases between them. The CDR3 sequence: CASYWAFGPGEQFF. The CDR3 DNA reads TGTGCCAGCTACTGGGCGTTCGGGCCAGGTGAGCAGTTCTTC.

Details on this clonotype: The junction shows a germline mismatch at one end, possibly a read error. The genes are TRBV5-1 and TRBJ2-5; 7 bases map to TRBD1. Germline-derived CDR1 and CDR2 are SGHRS and YFSETQ. The CDR3 has 14 amino acids. CDR3 DNA: TGCGCCAGAAGCTCGACAGGGACGGTGGAGACCCAGTACTTC. It specifies CARSSTGTVETQYF.

There are a few counts of this clonotype. The rearrangement uses TRBV12-3 or TRBV12-4 and TRBJ1-5; D is unclear. Trimming removed 5 bases from V and 7 bases from J, with 15 bases in between. This CDR3 has 14 residues. The CDR3 DNA reads TGTGCCAGCAGTGGAGGGCCGCGGGAGCAGCCCCAGCATTTT. Protein product: CASSGGPREQPQHF.

This clonotype was recorded a few times. The chain combines TRBV28 with TRBJ2-5, with no clear D. The germline V gene encodes CDR1 MDHEN and CDR2 SYDVKM. This CDR3 region has 16 residues. The V end was cut by 6 bases, the J end by 7 bases, with 24 bases between. CDR3: CASSLLFDRVSRTQYF. The CDR3, as DNA: TGTGCCAGCAGCCTATTATTCGACCGGGTGAGTCGGACCCAGTACTTC.